The present entry profiles one T cell receptor (beta chain) with its context. Its antigen is not yet known. Per-base qualities were not stored, and no clone one base away is much larger. The sample's time point label, decoded: cells obtained before transplantation from donor or recipient. CD3+CD4+ and CD3+CD8+ populations were FACS-sorted from unstimulated pre-transplant donor and recipient cells taken from spleen or lymph nodes. This entry belongs to a study of graft-versus-host responses after intestinal transplantation (dated by TCRdb to the early 2020s). Concerning the study at large: Recipients received multivisceral, liver-intestinal, or isolated intestinal transplants. Every recipient was given anti-thymocyte globulin induction, followed by about three years of maintenance tacrolimus and steroids. Bulk TCR-beta CDR3 sequencing was used to track graft-versus-host and host-versus-graft alloreactive T cell clones in the graft, circulation and bone marrow after intestinal transplantation. To identify alloreactive clones, pre-transplant mixed lymphocyte reaction products were sequenced and then compared with unstimulated pre-transplant donor and recipient T cells. A cohort of about two dozen intestinal transplant recipients, including one retransplant, was enrolled, and 3 patients lacking pretransplant specimens were excluded. A peak of at least 4% donor T cells among recipient peripheral blood mononuclear cells was the definition used for donor T cell macrochimerism. Instead of going to the commercial service, samples from a few later patients were sequenced in-house on an Illumina MiSeq and processed with MiXCR.

Library preparation was by the immunoSEQ multiplex PCR assay. For most patients, genomic DNA was isolated using the Qiagen DNeasy Blood and Tissue Kit and was shipped frozen to Adaptive Biotechnologies for TCR sequencing. For most patients, high-throughput TCR-beta CDR3 sequencing of genomic DNA was performed by Adaptive Biotechnologies. The paper's processing steps were these. TCR sequencing data were retrieved from Adaptive's ImmunoSEQ software for some 17 patients, whereas three other patients were processed with MiXCR and VDJtools. To correct CD4 versus CD8 sorting errors, any sequence found in both subsets at a frequency ratio below 5:1 was removed. CDR3 nucleotide sequences shared between donor and recipient were removed because their origin could not be assigned. To count as alloreactive, a clone needed at least 2-fold expansion over unstimulated cells and a minimum CFSE-low frequency of 0.002% (template counts) or 0.001% (read counts). Clones were considered mappable if detected in sequenced pre-transplant spleen, lymph node, or MLR CFSE-low populations of the donor or recipient. Cumulative frequency of alloreactive clones was calculated as a percentage of all sequences weighted by copy number. This is the immuneACCESS table as TCRdb keeps it, with only in-frame sequences that have V and J called. A part of the clones is gone; compared with another copy, unresolved V genes explain less than half, and the rest is unexplained. V and J calls and clone size are copied from that table; D and trimming were computed from the DNA. This sample is represented by about 100,000 clones; roughly 84% of them were singletons. Around 0.95% of the sample belongs to the ten largest clones.

From the germline V gene, CDR1 is SGHDT and CDR2 is YYEEEE. V ends up 7 bases short and J 4 bases short, with an unmatched junction base count of 7. The CDR3 runs 13 amino acids, cysteine and phenylalanine included. Only CDR3 DNA remains: 39 bases, in frame from the first base. Overall results and qualifications from the work: Conclusions were limited by the relatively low number and heterogeneity of intestinal transplant patients. High GvH to HvG T cell clonal ratios were observed in the allografts of patients with donor T cell macrochimerism. GvH clones turned up in recipient bone marrow, with some appearing earlier in ileal mucosa or blood, a pattern consistent with an intestinal mucosal origin. Early after transplant, peak levels of circulating GvH clones were found to be associated with declines in HvG clones.

The V and J segments used are TRBV5-6 and TRBJ2-5; the junction holds 7 bases that match TRBD2. This clonotype originated in a human donor who was the organ donor for an intestinal transplant. This specimen was unstimulated CD4+ T cells sorted from spleen or lymph node cells, taken before transplant. CDR3 sequence: CASVTGGLETQYF. The DNA sequence reads TGTGCCAGCGTCACGGGGGGACTAGAGACCCAGTACTTC.